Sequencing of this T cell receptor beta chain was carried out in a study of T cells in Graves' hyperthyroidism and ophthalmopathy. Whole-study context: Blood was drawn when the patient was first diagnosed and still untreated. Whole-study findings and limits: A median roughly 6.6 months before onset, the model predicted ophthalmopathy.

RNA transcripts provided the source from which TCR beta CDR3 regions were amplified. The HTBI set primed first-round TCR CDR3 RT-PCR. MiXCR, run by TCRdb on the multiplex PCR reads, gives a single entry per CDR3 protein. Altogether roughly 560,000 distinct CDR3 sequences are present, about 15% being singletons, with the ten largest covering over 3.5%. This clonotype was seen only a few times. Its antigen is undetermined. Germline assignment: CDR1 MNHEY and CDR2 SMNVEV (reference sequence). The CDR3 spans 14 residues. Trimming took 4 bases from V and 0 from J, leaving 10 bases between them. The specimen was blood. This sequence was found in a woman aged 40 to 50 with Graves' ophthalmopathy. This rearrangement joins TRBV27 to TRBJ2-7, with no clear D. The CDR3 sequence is CASSSRELSYEQYF. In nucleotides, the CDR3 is TGTGCCAGCAGTTCCAGAGAGCTCTCCTACGAGCAGTACTTC.